This TCR beta chain was retrieved from a study of blood T cell repertoires in COVID-19. Donors in Cohort 3 who had recovered were those with two negative PCRs, healthcare professional clearance, or resolution of their symptoms. Libraries were prepared by immunoSEQ multiplex PCR; TCRdb keeps only in-frame clonotypes and omits some of them. The sample includes about 140,000 clones, about nine tenths seen only once; the top ten take about 4.5%. With 7 bases clipped from V and 4 bases from J, the junction kept 8 bases outside the gene matches. The length of the CDR3 is 14 residues. Germline V CDR1 and CDR2: SNHLY, FYNNEI.

The sequence was collected from a man aged 45-65 years who had recovered from COVID-19. The V and J genes are TRBV2 and TRBJ2-3; 7 nucleotides match TRBD1. The specimen was PBMCs or T cells enriched from blood (not recorded which). CDR3 nucleotides: TGTGCCAGCACAGACAGGGACATGTCAGATACGCAGTATTTT. Protein product: CASTDRDMSDTQYF. Full variable domain (missing parts from reference TRBV2 and TRBJ2-3): EPEVTQTPSHQVTQMGQEVILRCVPISNHLYFYWYRQILGQKVEFLVSFYNNEISEKSEIFDDQFSVERPDGSNFTLKIRSTKLEDSAMYFCASTDRDMSDTQYFGPGTRLTVL.